This T cell receptor (beta chain) appears in the sequencing data of a study of cytomegalovirus exposure and HLA in healthy donors. The study's findings and limits: Common viral pathogens were later found to be apparently linked to several of the most significant clusters. The study had only CMV serostatus as immune exposure information. The study put under 200 TCR beta chains on its list as cytomegalovirus-associated.

The PCR used 60 Vbeta and 13 Jbeta primers. The data were produced by immunoSEQ multiplex PCR, yet TCRdb's version contains in-frame clones alone and is incomplete. The sample holds a few hundred thousand clones; more than 60% are singletons and the top ten take about 2.5%. Turning to this clone: Its matching antigen is unknown.

The sample consisted of PBMCs. The clonotype was recovered from a woman aged 55-69 years in good health and CMV-seropositive.

The CDR3 DNA follows: TGTGCCAGTAGTATGGGACAGGCGGGCAATCAGCCCCAGCATTTT. Translating gives CASSMGQAGNQPQHF. V is TRBV19 and J is TRBJ1-5, with TRBD1 identical over 8 bases. The germline V gene has CDR1 LNHDA and CDR2 SQIVND (reference sequence). The V and J ends lost 3 bases and 2 bases, in that order; junction bases with no gene match: 3. The CDR3 sequence is 15 residues long.